This T cell receptor beta chain was captured in a study of blood T cell repertoires in COVID-19. Background on the study: Donors in the United States, Italy and Spain gave samples during acute or convalescent COVID-19. Sample material is recorded as cDNA or gDNA derived from T cells, B-cell-depleted T cells, or PBMCs.

TCRdb keeps only in-frame clones here, not all; method: immunoSEQ multiplex PCR. The data hold roughly 45,000 clones, with 87% observed a single time. V gave up 5 bases and J gave up 9 bases; unmatched junction bases: 9. The germline gives CDR1 SGHTA, CDR2 FQGTGA. This CDR3 is 15 amino acids long. V gene TRBV7-3 combines with J gene TRBJ2-1; TRBD2 agrees at 11 bases. This clonotype was sampled from a man aged 60-69 years with active COVID-19. The sample was peripheral blood. CDR3 in DNA: TGTGCCAGCAGCCGCATGACTAGCGGGATAGGTGAGCAGTTCTTC. Translating it yields CASSRMTSGIGEQFF.